This passage covers 15 T cell receptor beta chains from one sample sequenced in a study of shared clonotypes between healthy human individuals (dated by TCRdb to the early 2020s). The library was generated by the immunoSEQ multiplex PCR assay. This immuneACCESS table, as held by TCRdb, lists in-frame sequences with V and J called but not all clones. Of the missing ones, under half trace to an unresolved V gene in checked studies; the others have no known cause. The sample contains approximately 350,000 clones, around 74% of them found a single time. The top ten clonotypes cover 9% to 12% of the sample. The material sequenced was memory CD4+ T cells sorted from blood. The sample's cell subset or site label, in plain terms: CD45RA-negative fraction. The receptors come from a man aged 30 to 45 in good health.

V is TRBV18 and J is TRBJ2-3; TRBD1 agrees at 7 bases. Germline lookup yields CDR1 KGHSH and CDR2 LQKENI. CDR3 size: 14 residues. V trimming: 5 bases; J trimming: 5 bases; junction bases outside the gene matches: 7. The CDR3 DNA reads as TGTGCCAGCTCAACAGGGGATCGGGGAGATACGCAGTATTTT. The encoded protein is CASSTGDRGDTQYF.

The V and J genes are TRBV14 and TRBJ2-2; D call uncertain. The germline CDR1 and CDR2 sequences are SGHDN and FVKESK. Trimming cost V 4 bases and J 9 bases, with 6 bases left between them. The CDR3 has 11 amino acids. The CDR3: CASSLSRELFF. The CDR3 bases are TGTGCCAGCAGCCTTAGTCGGGAGCTGTTTTTT.

V gene TRBV27 combines with J gene TRBJ1-5; 7 bases match TRBD1. This CDR3 is built from 16 residues. Germline-derived CDR1 and CDR2 are MNHEY and SMNVEV (reference sequence). The V and J ends lost 1 base and 7 bases, in that order; junction bases with no gene match: 10. CDR3 nucleotide sequence: TGTGCCAGCAGTTTATTATCGGCAGGGGGAGGCCAGCCCCAGCATTTT. As protein: CASSLLSAGGGQPQHF.

V gene TRBV10-1 combines with J gene TRBJ2-1, with TRBD2 matching over 13 bases. Germline V gene lookup returns CDR1 WNHNN and CDR2 SYGVQD (reference sequence). The CDR3 length is 16 residues. J was trimmed by 5 bases and V by 2 bases; bases with no gene match: 3. The CDR3 spells CASSEAGTSGNNEQFF. CDR3 in DNA: TGCGCCAGCAGTGAGGCCGGGACTAGCGGGAACAATGAGCAGTTCTTC.

The gene calls are TRBV10-3 and TRBJ1-1; 7 bases agree with TRBD1. Germline V lookup: CDR1 ENHRY, CDR2 SYGVKD. After removal of 6 bases from V and 2 bases from J, the junction contained 6 bases not matched to a gene. This CDR3 contains 14 residues. CDR3 region: CAIRTTGDNTEAFF. In DNA, the CDR3 is TGTGCCATCAGGACCACAGGGGACAACACTGAAGCTTTCTTT.

To note about this clone: The sample holds other DNA sequences that translate to the same CDR3. The rearrangement links TRBV10-3 to TRBJ2-3; D unresolved. V was shortened by 6 bases and J by 3 bases, with 4 bases between the two germline ends. The CDR3 covers 11 residues. Germline V gene data show CDR1 as ENHRY and CDR2 as SYGVKD. The CDR3 loop is CAISRTDTQYF. Here the CDR3 DNA reads TGTGCCATCAGCAGGACAGATACGCAGTATTTT.

This sequence joins TRBV19 and TRBJ2-7, with D possibly TRBD2 on 7 matching bases. This CDR3 has 15 residues. Trimming removed 10 bases at V and 2 bases at J, with 21 bases between. Germline V gene lookup returns CDR1 LNHDA and CDR2 SQIVND (reference sequence). The CDR3: CATRGGLHGPYEQYF. CDR3 sequence (DNA): TGTGCCACGAGGGGGGGTCTTCACGGACCCTACGAGCAGTACTTC.

The chain has TRBV12-5 and TRBJ2-5; either TRBD1 or TRBD2 may fit D (5 bases each). This CDR3 spans 13 amino acids. Germline V gene lookup returns CDR1 LGHNT and CDR2 FRNRAP. Trimming removed 4 bases from V and 5 bases from J, with 11 bases in between. CDR3 protein: CASGYQGAETQYF. DNA for the CDR3: TGTGCTAGTGGTTACCAGGGAGCCGAGACCCAGTACTTC.

The chain couples TRBV9 to TRBJ2-7; 7 positions agree with TRBD2. The CDR3 extends over 20 amino acids. V shed 2 bases and J 6 bases; nucleotides not matched to a gene: 26. Germline V CDR1 and CDR2: SGDLS, YYNGEE. The DNA of the CDR3 is TGTGCCAGCAGCGTCCGAACCCCCCAAGTCTTGCGGGAGCTCTTCTCCGAGCAGTACTTC. This sequence encodes CASSVRTPQVLRELFSEQYF.

This CDR3 reads CASSFGTDTQYF. DNA of the CDR3: TGTGCCAGCAGCTTTGGCACAGATACGCAGTATTTT. The V and J genes are TRBV5-6 and TRBJ2-3, with D unclear. V shed 2 bases and J shed 1 base, with 2 bases lying between them. Per the germline V gene, CDR1 is SGHDT and CDR2 is YYEEEE. The CDR3 contains 12 residues.

The genes are TRBV7-9 and TRBJ2-7; the match to TRBD2 covers 9 bases. Germline loops: CDR1 SEHNR, CDR2 FQNEAQ (reference sequence). This CDR3 comprises 13 residues. The junction had 4 bases not matched to a gene; V was cut back by 10 bases and J by 0 bases. The CDR3 coding sequence is TGTGCCACACAGCGGGAGGCCTCCTACGAGCAGTACTTC. It is translated as CATQREASYEQYF. The full variable domain, completed using reference TRBV7-9 and TRBJ2-7, is DTGVSQNPRHKITKRGQNVTFRCDPISEHNRLYWYRQTLGQGPEFLTYFQNEAQLEKSRLLSDRFSAERPKGSFSTLEIQRTEQGDSAMYLCATQREASYEQYFGPGTRLTVT.

V usage is TRBV29-1 and J usage is TRBJ2-5; 9 bases are a match to TRBD2. The CDR3 is 16 residues long. Germline-derived CDR1 and CDR2 are SQVTM and ANQGSEA. V trimming: 4 bases; J trimming: 2 bases; junction bases outside the gene matches: 11. The CDR3: CSVGRGAGGVQETQYF. DNA of the CDR3: TGCAGCGTTGGTAGAGGAGCGGGAGGAGTACAAGAGACCCAGTACTTC.

The chain combines TRBV30 with TRBJ1-4; D may be TRBD1 (5 bases). Germline V gene data show CDR1 as GTSNPN and CDR2 as SVGIG (reference sequence). V shed 3 bases and J shed 8 bases, with 22 bases lying between them. The CDR3 spans 16 residues. This CDR3 reads CAWSKGKRSVGEKLFF. In nucleotides, the CDR3 is TGTGCCTGGAGCAAGGGGAAGAGGTCCGTCGGGGAAAAACTGTTTTTT.

This chain links TRBV9 with TRBJ2-1; the match to TRBD2 covers 14 bases. Germline V CDR1 and CDR2: SGDLS, YYNGEE. The CDR3 consists of 16 residues. V shed 3 bases, J shed 5 bases, and the junction held 4 bases outside the gene matches. CDR3 loop: CASSDAGLAGDNEQFF. The CDR3 DNA reads TGTGCCAGCAGCGATGCGGGACTAGCGGGAGACAATGAGCAGTTCTTC.

V is TRBV2 and J is TRBJ2-1, with TRBD1 matching 9 bases. Trimming removed 5 bases from V and 12 bases from J; junction bases left unmatched: 11. This CDR3 comprises 14 residues. CDR1 SNHLY and CDR2 FYNNEI come from the germline V gene. The CDR3 bases are TGTGCCAGCAGTCCGGGACAGGGCACTTTTGGGCAGTTCTTC. Amino acid sequence: CASSPGQGTFGQFF.